This T cell receptor (beta chain) came from a study of T cells in Graves' hyperthyroidism and ophthalmopathy. Study-level points and caveats: Ophthalmopathy could be told apart from stable hyperthyroidism with a 13 V-J model.

Trimming took off 3 bases at V and 0 bases at J, with 11 bases between the two ends. This CDR3 is 15 amino acids long. Germline values: CDR1 DFQATT, CDR2 SNEGSKA (reference sequence). On this clonotype itself: Its target is not known.

Uncontrolled infection, other autoimmune disease, pregnancy or lactation excluded patients. RNA transcripts provided the source from which TCR beta CDR3 regions were amplified. The TCR CDR3 first-round RT-PCR relied on the HTBI primer set. One entry per CDR3 protein, called by TCRdb with MiXCR from the multiplex PCR reads. The sample records 550,000 to 600,000 distinct CDR3 sequences, approximately 15% being singletons. The gene calls are TRBV20-1 and TRBJ2-2; no definite D call. The sequence was obtained from a woman aged 18-30 years with Graves' ophthalmopathy. Sequenced input: blood. The CDR3: CSARAPITNTGELFF. The CDR3 DNA follows: TGCAGTGCTAGGGCCCCGATTACGAACACCGGGGAGCTGTTTTTT.